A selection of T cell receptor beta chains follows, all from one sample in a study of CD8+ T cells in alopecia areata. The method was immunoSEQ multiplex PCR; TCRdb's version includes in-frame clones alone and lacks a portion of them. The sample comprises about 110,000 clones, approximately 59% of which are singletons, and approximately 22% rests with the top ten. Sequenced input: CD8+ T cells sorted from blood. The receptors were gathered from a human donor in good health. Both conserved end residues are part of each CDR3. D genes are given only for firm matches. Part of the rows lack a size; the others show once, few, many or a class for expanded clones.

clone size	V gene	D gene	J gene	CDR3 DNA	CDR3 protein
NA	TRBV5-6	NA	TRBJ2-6	TGTGCCAGCAGCACAGTTACAGGATCTGGGGCCAACGTCCTGACTTTC	CASSTVTGSGANVLTF
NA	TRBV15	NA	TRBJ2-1	TGTGCCACCAGCAGAGATTTCAGCACTCCCAATGAGCAGTTCTTC	CATSRDFSTPNEQFF
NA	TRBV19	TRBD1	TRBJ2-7	TGTGCCAGTAGTCACGGGACAGGGACCTTCGAGCAGTACTTC	CASSHGTGTFEQYF
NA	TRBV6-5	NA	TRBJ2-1	TGTGCCAGCAGTTACCGGCCCTACAATGAGCAGTTCTTC	CASSYRPYNEQFF
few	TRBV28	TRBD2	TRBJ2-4	TGTGCCAGCAGTTTGAGCGTGGCGGGGGTAACCAAAAACATTCAGTACTTC	CASSLSVAGVTKNIQYF
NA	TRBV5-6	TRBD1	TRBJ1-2	TGTGCCAGCAGTCGAAACAGGGGGCCTGTCTATGGCTACACCTTC	CASSRNRGPVYGYTF
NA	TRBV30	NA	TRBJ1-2	TGTGCCTGGAGCGTCAGGGAGAACTATGGCTACACCTTC	CAWSVRENYGYTF
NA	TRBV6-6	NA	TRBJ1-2	TGTGCCAGCAGTTACATATGGGAAGGTCAGGTCTATGGCTACACCTTC	CASSYIWEGQVYGYTF
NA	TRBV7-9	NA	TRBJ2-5	TGTGCCAGCAGCCAACTTAACAATTGGGGGCCTGGTGAGACCCAGTACTTC	CASSQLNNWGPGETQYF
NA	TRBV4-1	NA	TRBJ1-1	TGCGCCAGCAGCCGTCATAGGGGGAGCGATGAAGCTTTCTTT	CASSRHRGSDEAFF